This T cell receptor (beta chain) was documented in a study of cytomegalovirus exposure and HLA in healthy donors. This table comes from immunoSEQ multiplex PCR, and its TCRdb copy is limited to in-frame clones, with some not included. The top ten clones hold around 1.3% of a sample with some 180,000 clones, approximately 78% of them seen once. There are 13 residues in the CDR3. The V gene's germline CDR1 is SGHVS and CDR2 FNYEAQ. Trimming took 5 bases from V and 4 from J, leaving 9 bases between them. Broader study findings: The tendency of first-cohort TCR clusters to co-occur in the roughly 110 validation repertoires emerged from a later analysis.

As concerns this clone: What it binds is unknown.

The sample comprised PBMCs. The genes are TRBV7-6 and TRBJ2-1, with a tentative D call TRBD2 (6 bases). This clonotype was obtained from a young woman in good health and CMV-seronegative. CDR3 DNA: TGTGCCAGCAGCCCCCGGGGGTACAATGAGCAGTTCTTC. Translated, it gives CASSPRGYNEQFF. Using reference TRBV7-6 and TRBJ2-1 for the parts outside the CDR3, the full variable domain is GAGVSQSPRYKVTKRGQDVALRCDPISGHVSLYWYRQALGQGPEFLTYFNYEAQQDKSGLPNDRFSAERPEGSISTLTIQRTEQRDSAMYRCASSPRGYNEQFFGPGTRLTVL.